The source of this T cell receptor (beta chain) is a study of human T cells and chemical hapten exposure. Study details: The patch tests put 0.01% DPC on the skin of the upper back and were read 6 days later.

The CDR3 contains 13 residues. V was trimmed by 7 bases and J by 7 bases, leaving 16 bases between them. Noted time point: patch test 1, 2 weeks after DPC sensitization. The treatment is: therapeutic diphenylcyclopropenone sensitization with weekly scalp DPC. A note on this clonotype: Antigen specificity is unknown.

Broader study findings: There was a positive correlation between PT1 expanded TCR counts and patch test score.

TCRdb reprocessed the RACE reads via MiXCR and lists one record per CDR3 protein. The sample records over 75,000 distinct CDR3 sequences, 7.5% to 9% being singletons. The sequences come from whole blood, collected in connection with sensitization to the hapten diphenylcyclopropenone (DPC). This chain links TRBV12-3 or TRBV12-4 with TRBJ1-1; the D is unclear. The receptor's source is a woman aged 25-40 years with alopecia areata. Some clones in this sample may be carry-over from other donors' samples. CDR3 DNA sequence: TGTGCCAGCACCCACGACGTCCGGAGTGAAGCTTTCTTT. Protein: CASTHDVRSEAFF.